Below are 30 T cell receptor beta chains sequenced from a single sample in a study of blood T cells in healthy people across ages. A sample-barcoded 5' primer and a J-beta primer mix were used in a second PCR of roughly 7 to 11 cycles. TCRdb analysed the 5' RACE reads with MiXCR anew, one entry per CDR3 protein. The data show over 950,000 distinct CDR3 sequences, 51% seen once. The source material was blood. These receptors all stem from a woman aged 60-75 years in good health.

V gene TRBV9 combines with J gene TRBJ2-3; D gene ambiguous. V was trimmed by 0 bases and J by 0 bases, leaving 5 bases between them. Per the germline V gene, CDR1 is SGDLS and CDR2 is YYNGEE. This CDR3 spans 14 amino acids. CDR3 region: CASSVDSSTDTQYF. The CDR3 DNA reads TGTGCCAGCAGCGTAGATAGCAGCACAGATACGCAGTATTTT.

Concerning this clonotype: Sequence at one end of the junction differs from germline and may be a read error. The chain has TRBV29-1 and TRBJ2-7; D possibly corresponds to TRBD2 (6 bases). Germline lookup yields CDR1 SQVTM and CDR2 ANQGSEA. CDR3 size: 13 residues. The CDR3 spells CGVLREPSYEQYF. The CDR3 region has the DNA TGCGGCGTTCTCCGGGAGCCATCCTACGAGCAGTACTTC.

This clonotype was seen a few times. The chain recombines TRBV20-1 with TRBJ2-7, with a possible D match to TRBD2 (5 bases). Germline V gene sequence: CDR1 DFQATT, CDR2 SNEGSKA (reference sequence). This CDR3 spans 12 amino acids. CDR3 region: CAGGWVSYEQYF. In DNA form, the CDR3 reads TGCGCGGGTGGTTGGGTTTCCTACGAGCAGTACTTC.

This chain joins TRBV6-1 and TRBJ1-2, with 8 bases matching TRBD1. Germline values: CDR1 MNHNS, CDR2 SASEGT. Trimming took 3 bases from V and 4 from J; bases not matched to a gene: 4. The CDR3 extends over 14 amino acids. As DNA, the CDR3 is TGTGCCAGCAGTGACCTCGGACAGGGCTATGGCTACACCTTC. Translating gives CASSDLGQGYGYTF.

As to this clonotype: Without the conserved terminal phenylalanine or tryptophan, this CDR3 likely stems from a read error. J is TRBJ2-7 and V is TRBV29-1; 11 positions match TRBD1. This CDR3 has 13 amino acids. Germline assignment: CDR1 SQVTM and CDR2 ANQGSEA. V lost 6 bases and J lost 6; bases outside the gene matches: 7. Here the CDR3 reads CSVIGTGGFEQYI. Here the CDR3 DNA reads TGCAGCGTCATAGGGACAGGGGGTTTCGAGCAGTACATC.

V usage is TRBV7-2 and J usage is TRBJ2-5; 15 bases are a match to TRBD2. The CDR3 is 15 amino acids. J was trimmed by 11 bases and V by 4 bases; bases with no gene match: 8. Per germline, CDR1 SGHTA and CDR2 FQGNSA. CDR3 sequence: CASSSGLAGGPKQYF. The DNA of the CDR3 is TGTGCCAGCAGCTCCGGACTAGCGGGGGGGCCTAAGCAGTACTTC. Supplemented by reference TRBV7-2 and TRBJ2-5, the full variable domain reads GAGVSQSPSNKVTEKGKDVELRCDPISGHTALYWYRQSLGQGLEFLIYFQGNSAPDKSGLPSDRFSAERTGGSVSTLTIQRTQQEDSAVYLCASSSGLAGGPKQYFGPGTRLLVL.

J is TRBJ2-5 and V is TRBV7-2, with D tentatively TRBD1 or TRBD2 (5 bases each). Trimming removed 5 bases from V and 0 bases from J, with 13 bases in between. The length of the CDR3 is 15 residues. The germline V gene encodes CDR1 SGHTA and CDR2 FQGNSA. The CDR3 is CASSEGRRYQETQYF. The CDR3 DNA is TGTGCCAGCAGCGAGGGACGGAGGTACCAAGAGACCCAGTACTTC.

J is TRBJ2-3 and V is TRBV10-3; 10 positions match TRBD2. The CDR3 runs 15 residues. Germline-derived CDR1 and CDR2 are ENHRY and SYGVKD. V lost 5 bases to trimming and J lost 5 bases; unmatched junction nucleotides: 7. CDR3 DNA sequence: TGTGCCATCAGTCCCTCTAGCGGGAGTGGAGATACGCAGTATTTT. Encoded protein: CAISPSSGSGDTQYF.

This clonotype was seen a handful of times. J is TRBJ2-7 and V is TRBV28; 7 bases are shared with TRBD2. CDR3 length: 15 residues. V gave up 5 bases and J gave up 7 bases; unmatched junction bases: 14. Germline CDR1 MDHEN, CDR2 SYDVKM. In nucleotides, the CDR3 is TGTGCCAGCAGTATTAGCGGGTTGGGGGAGATGGAGCAGTACTTC. This encodes CASSISGLGEMEQYF.

As for this clonotype: One end of the junction is discordant with germline, which a read error may explain. CDR3 coding DNA: TGTGCCAGCCCACCCCGACCAGCGGGCTACGAGCAGTACTTC. It yields the protein CASPPRPAGYEQYF. The gene calls are TRBV18 and TRBJ2-5, with D maybe TRBD2 (6 bases). Matching the DNA end better, TRBJ2-7 makes the J call doubtful. Germline CDR1 is KGHSH and CDR2 is LQKENI. This CDR3 comprises 14 residues.

This clonotype has only one observation. One end of the junction is discordant with germline, which a read error may explain. V and J are TRBV7-2 and TRBJ1-3; the D gene is possibly TRBD1 (6 bases). This CDR3 region has 15 residues. The V gene's germline CDR1 is SGHTA and CDR2 FQGNSA. The CDR3 DNA is TGTGTCAGCAGCTCCCGCAGGGGACTGGGGGAGACCATATATTTT. Protein: CVSSSRRGLGETIYF.

The J gene is TRBJ2-7, the V gene TRBV28; D gene uncertain. Trimming removed 5 bases at V and 2 bases at J, with 10 bases between. CDR3 length: 13 amino acids. Germline V gene data show CDR1 as MDHEN and CDR2 as SYDVKM. DNA of the CDR3: TGTGCCAGCAGTCTAACAGTGGCCTACGAGCAGTACTTC. Its translation is CASSLTVAYEQYF.

The rearrangement joins TRBV4-1 to TRBJ1-2; D possibly corresponds to TRBD1 (5 bases). V was pared by 5 bases and J by 1 base, with 11 bases between. The CDR3 spans 14 residues. Germline CDR1 MGHRA, CDR2 YSYEKL. CDR3 DNA: TGCGCCAGCAGCATGGACGGACATAACTATGGCTACACCTTC. It specifies CASSMDGHNYGYTF.

Here the CDR3 DNA reads TGTGCCAGCTCGGAGGGGCAGGGAGGAAACTATGGCTACACCTTC. Residues: CASSEGQGGNYGYTF. The V and J genes are TRBV18 and TRBJ1-2, with TRBD1 as a possible D gene (5 bases). This CDR3 region has 15 residues. Germline CDR1 and CDR2: KGHSH and LQKENI. Deletions cut 6 bases from V and 2 bases from J, with 16 bases between.

V gene TRBV7-9 combines with J gene TRBJ2-4, with 8 positions matching TRBD1. The DNA end favors TRBJ2-7, so the J call may be wrong. Germline assignment: CDR1 SEHNR and CDR2 FQNEAQ (reference sequence). This CDR3 comprises 15 residues. The CDR3 sequence: CASSLRQGMNYEQYF. In DNA, the CDR3 is TGTGCCAGCAGCTTGCGACAGGGGATGAACTACGAGCAGTACTTC.

The rearrangement links TRBV11-3 to TRBJ2-2, with 8 bases lining up with TRBD2. The germline V gene has CDR1 SGHNT and CDR2 YENEEA. The CDR3 spans 14 residues. The junction had 3 bases not matched to a gene; V was cut back by 4 bases and J by 5 bases. The CDR3 DNA reads TGTGCCAGCAGCTCGGGACTAGTAACCGGGGAGCTGTTTTTT. As protein: CASSSGLVTGELFF.

This sequence joins TRBV6-5 and TRBJ2-7; D remains ambiguous. The V gene lost 6 bases and the J gene lost 2 bases, with 14 bases spanning the gap. This CDR3 is built from 14 residues. The germline gives CDR1 MNHEY, CDR2 SVGAGI. The CDR3 reads CASSSRSRAYEQYF. DNA of the CDR3: TGTGCCAGCAGCTCCCGTTCCCGGGCCTACGAGCAGTACTTC.

J is TRBJ1-1 and V is TRBV20-1; D call uncertain. Germline CDR1 DFQATT, CDR2 SNEGSKA (reference sequence). The CDR3 spans 9 residues. Trimming removed 7 bases at V and 6 bases at J, with 6 bases between. CDR3 nucleotide sequence: TGCAGTGAGAGCCCTGAAGCTTTCTTT. This sequence encodes CSESPEAFF.

The rearrangement uses TRBV4-3 and TRBJ2-1, with 11 positions matching TRBD2. In germline, CDR1 is LGHNA, CDR2 YSLEER. V was pared by 5 bases and J by 4 bases, with 10 bases of the junction left unmatched. The CDR3 runs 17 residues. The CDR3 region is CASSSSGGPTKYNEQFF. The CDR3 DNA reads as TGCGCCAGCAGCTCTAGCGGGGGGCCTACCAAATACAATGAGCAGTTCTTC.

The gene calls are TRBV28 and TRBJ2-7; 8 bases align to TRBD2. The J segment lost 3 bases and the V segment lost 6 bases, leaving 7 bases of the junction unmatched. The germline V gene has CDR1 MDHEN and CDR2 SYDVKM. The CDR3 covers 14 residues. CDR3 protein: CASSQASGHYEQYF. CDR3 DNA sequence: TGTGCCAGCAGCCAGGCTAGCGGGCACTACGAGCAGTACTTC.

The table lists this clonotype with a few counts. This chain connects TRBV3-1 to TRBJ1-1; 11 positions match TRBD1. The CDR3 totals 13 residues. The germline gives CDR1 LGHDT, CDR2 YNNKEL (reference sequence). V dropped 6 bases and J dropped 8; count of bases not matched to a gene: 5. CDR3 DNA sequence: TGTGCCAGCAGAGGGACAGGGGGTACCGAAGCTTTCTTT. This codes for CASRGTGGTEAFF.

The chain is built from TRBV30 and TRBJ2-5, with D unresolved. The germline V gene has CDR1 GTSNPN and CDR2 SVGIG (reference sequence). The CDR3 runs 13 residues. Trimming removed 0 bases at V and 1 base at J, with 6 bases between. The CDR3 DNA is TGTGCCTGGAGTGTCCGACTCCAAGAGACCCAGTACTTC. Protein product: CAWSVRLQETQYF.

This chain joins TRBV7-9 and TRBJ1-2; TRBD1 might be the D (5 bases). The CDR3 is 15 residues long. Between the trimmed V and J ends, which lost 4 bases and 4 bases, there was a span of 16 bases. Germline-derived CDR1 and CDR2 are SEHNR and FQNEAQ (reference sequence). This chain's CDR3 is CASSSIQGFAYGYTF. The CDR3 DNA follows: TGTGCCAGCAGCTCAATTCAGGGTTTTGCCTATGGCTACACCTTC.

The rearrangement links TRBV4-2 to TRBJ2-7; 13 positions agree with TRBD2. The junction had 6 bases not matched to a gene; V was cut back by 0 bases and J by 7 bases. This CDR3 comprises 16 residues. Germline loops: CDR1 LGHNA, CDR2 YNFKEQ. The CDR3 DNA reads TGTGCCAGCAGCCAAGATGGGACTAGCGGGACTTGGGAGCAGTACTTC. It is translated as CASSQDGTSGTWEQYF.

This sequence joins TRBV5-1 and TRBJ2-1; D is possibly TRBD1 or TRBD2 (5 bases each). The DNA end is more similar to TRBJ2-7, so the J call may be wrong. The CDR3 is 15 amino acids. The germline V gene encodes CDR1 SGHRS and CDR2 YFSETQ. CDR3 region: CASSLADTSYNEQYF. The CDR3 nucleotides are TGCGCCAGCAGCTTAGCGGACACCTCCTACAATGAGCAGTACTTC.

The rearrangement links TRBV29-1 to TRBJ1-1; the match to TRBD1 covers 7 bases. CDR3 size: 13 residues. Germline trimming cut 6 bases from V and 2 bases from J; bases unmatched to any gene: 6. Germline V lookup: CDR1 SQVTM, CDR2 ANQGSEA. CDR3 nucleotide sequence: TGCAGCGTACACGGGACAGCCAACACTGAAGCTTTCTTT. Its protein product is CSVHGTANTEAFF. Using reference TRBV29-1 and TRBJ1-1 for the parts outside the CDR3, the full variable domain is SAVISQKPSRDICQRGTSLTIQCQVDSQVTMMFWYRQQPGQSLTLIATANQGSEATYESGFVIDKFPISRPNLTFSTLTVSNMSPEDSSIYLCSVHGTANTEAFFGQGTRLTVV.

The chain is built from TRBV2 and TRBJ2-1, with 7 bases aligning to TRBD2. The J call may be mistaken, given a closer DNA end match to TRBJ2-7. From germline, CDR1 is SNHLY and CDR2 FYNNEI. There are 16 residues in the CDR3. CDR3 coding DNA: TGTGCCAGCACGGGTTGGCGTCTAGCGGAATACAATGAGCAGTACTTC. It translates to CASTGWRLAEYNEQYF.

The chain employs TRBV7-6 and TRBJ2-7; weak D call: TRBD2 (5 bases). The CDR3 totals 18 residues. Per germline, CDR1 SGHVS and CDR2 FNYEAQ. The ends were cut back, 5 bases at V and 7 bases at J, with 30 bases in the middle. The CDR3 loop is CASSAFSEGRTTVGEQYF. The CDR3 DNA reads TGTGCCAGCAGCGCATTTTCCGAGGGCCGGACGACTGTTGGGGAGCAGTACTTC.

The V call is TRBV29-1, the J call TRBJ2-1; 8 bases line up with TRBD2. With the DNA end fitting TRBJ2-7 better, the J assignment may be wrong. This CDR3 contains 13 residues. CDR1 SQVTM and CDR2 ANQGSEA come from the germline V gene. The CDR3, as DNA: TGCAGCGCCGGCGGGGGGACCTACAATGAGCAGTACTTC. As protein: CSAGGGTYNEQYF.

V is TRBV28 and J is TRBJ2-1, with 7 positions matching TRBD2. The V segment lost 3 bases and the J segment 7 bases; nucleotides outside the gene matches: 6. This CDR3 region has 14 residues. The V gene's germline CDR1 is MDHEN and CDR2 SYDVKM. The CDR3 coding sequence is TGTGCCAGCAGTTTCAGGCTAGCGGCAAATGAGCAGTTCTTC. Its protein is CASSFRLAANEQFF.